Listed here is a single T cell receptor (beta chain). The target antigen is unknown. This sample was taken from a study of T cells after yellow fever vaccination. Study-level findings and limits: Faster peaking, at day 5 versus 15, marked a secondary response that was weaker. Few clonotypes appeared in both CD4 and CD8 compartments.

UMIs were added to TCR cDNA along with a universal primer site when it was made by 5'RACE template switching. TCRdb re-analysed the 5' RACE reads in MiXCR, keeping a single row per CDR3 protein. The data show 360,000 or so distinct CDR3 sequences, with roughly 11% seen just once and less than 20% held by the top ten. Trimming took 2 bases from V and 2 from J, leaving 21 bases between them. The CDR3 loop spans 18 amino acids. In germline, CDR1 is SGHVS, CDR2 FQNEAQ. The source material was PBMCs, sampled on the day of the first yellow fever vaccination. The clonotype was recovered from a young man who received the YFV17D yellow fever vaccine. This chain uses TRBV7-8 with TRBJ1-1; perhaps TRBD1 as D (6 bases). CDR3 sequence reads: CASSLFSWGRTDNTEAFF. The CDR3 nucleotides read TGTGCCAGCAGCTTATTTTCTTGGGGAAGGACAGACAACACTGAAGCTTTCTTT.